The T cell receptor (beta chain) under discussion was sequenced for a study of identical twins. Via MiXCR, TCRdb re-called the 5' RACE reads, giving one row per CDR3 protein. The sample yields 1.5 million to 2 million distinct CDR3 sequences, roughly a third seen once. Per germline, CDR1 MDHEN and CDR2 SYDVKM. This CDR3 region has 19 residues. Trimming removed 5 bases at V and 1 base at J, with 27 bases between. Points on this clonotype: Its matching antigen is unknown.

General observations from the study: The authors drew conclusions from cross-sectional statistical analysis rather than following the same donors.

The specimen sequenced was cord blood. The sequence was collected from a newborn girl in good health. The chain links TRBV28 to TRBJ2-7, with TRBD2 as a possible D gene (6 bases). The CDR3 DNA reads TGTGCCAGCAGTCACAACGAGAATAGCGGAGGCCGGCGGTCCTACGAGCAGTACTTC. It translates to CASSHNENSGGRRSYEQYF.